These 29 T cell receptor beta chains originate from one sample sequenced in a study of blood T cell repertoires in COVID-19. Profiled with immunoSEQ multiplex PCR; TCRdb holds only in-frame clones, not every one. The sample holds just under 55,000 clones; 90% are singletons and the top ten take roughly 3.9%. Sequencing was done on a sample of peripheral blood. The receptors come from a man aged 50 to 60 with acute or convalescent COVID-19.

This chain joins TRBV19 and TRBJ1-5; D perhaps matches TRBD1 (5 bases). CDR3 size: 15 residues. Germline loops: CDR1 LNHDA, CDR2 SQIVND (reference sequence). The V and J ends lost 2 bases and 6 bases respectively, with 14 bases between them. CDR3 in DNA: TGTGCCAGTAGTATATTCGGGGGATCAGCTCAGCCCCAGCATTTT. As protein: CASSIFGGSAQPQHF.

The V gene is TRBV5-4, the J gene TRBJ2-2; maybe TRBD2 (6 bases). Trimming shortened V by 0 bases and J by 4 bases, and 10 bases separated the two germline ends. The CDR3 is made up of 15 amino acids. Germline values: CDR1 SGHNT, CDR2 YYREEE (reference sequence). The CDR3 DNA reads as TGTGCCAGCAGCTTGGGGGGAGGTGTCACCGGGGAGCTGTTTTTT. Protein: CASSLGGGVTGELFF. The whole variable domain, remainder taken from reference TRBV5-4 and TRBJ2-2, is ETGVTQSPTHLIKTRGQQVTLRCSSQSGHNTVSWYQQALGQGPQFIFQYYREEENGRGNFPPRFSGLQFPNYSSELNVNALELDDSALYLCASSLGGGVTGELFFGEGSRLTVL.

The chain couples TRBV3-1 (or the pseudogene TRBV3-2) to TRBJ1-4, with D tentatively TRBD1 (5 bases). This CDR3 spans 14 amino acids. Germline values: CDR1 LGHDT, CDR2 YNNKEL (reference sequence). V was pared by 6 bases and J by 1 base, with 9 bases between. The CDR3 loop is CASSNRGTNEKLFF. CDR3 in DNA: TGTGCCAGCAGTAATAGGGGAACTAATGAAAAACTGTTTTTT.

V is TRBV7-2 and J is TRBJ2-1, with D uncertain. The CDR3 is made up of 14 amino acids. V was pared by 1 base and J by 3 bases, with 7 bases between. The germline V gene has CDR1 SGHTA and CDR2 FQGNSA. The CDR3 spells CASSLVSDYNEQFF. The DNA of the CDR3 is TGTGCCAGCAGCTTAGTGTCAGACTACAATGAGCAGTTCTTC.

The chain carries TRBV6-5 and TRBJ2-7, with 10 bases lining up with TRBD2. The CDR3 has 15 residues. V lost 5 bases, J lost 4 bases, and 8 bases stayed unmatched. Per germline, CDR1 MNHEY and CDR2 SVGAGI. In DNA, the CDR3 is TGTGCCAGCAGTCAGGCTAGCGGGAGTATGTACGAGCAGTACTTC. Its translation: CASSQASGSMYEQYF.

There are a few counts of this clone. The CDR3 loop is CASSTGTSGSTEQFF. For the CDR3, the DNA is TGTGCCAGCAGTACCGGGACTAGCGGGAGCACTGAGCAGTTCTTC. The chain carries TRBV27 and TRBJ2-1; 14 nucleotides match TRBD2. In germline, CDR1 is MNHEY, CDR2 SMNVEV (reference sequence). V lost 5 bases and J lost 9; bases outside the gene matches: 6. CDR3 length: 15 residues.

The chain employs TRBV4-1 and TRBJ2-7; perhaps TRBD2 as D (6 bases). Trimming pared 0 bases from V and 1 base from J, leaving 13 bases between. CDR1 and CDR2 from the germline V gene are MGHRA and YSYEKL. The CDR3 extends over 16 amino acids. CDR3 sequence reads: CASSQDYGSGSYEQYF. DNA for the CDR3: TGCGCCAGCAGCCAAGATTACGGGAGTGGGTCCTACGAGCAGTACTTC.

This sequence joins TRBV12-5 and TRBJ2-1, with TRBD1 matching over 9 bases. With 10 bases clipped from V and 3 bases from J, the junction kept 10 bases outside the gene matches. Germline V gene data show CDR1 as LGHNT and CDR2 as FRNRAP. This CDR3 is built from 15 residues. CDR3 coding DNA: TGTGCTACAACTGCCGGGACAGGGAACTACAATGAGCAGTTCTTC. Protein sequence: CATTAGTGNYNEQFF.

The genes are TRBV19 and TRBJ2-4; D might be TRBD2 (5 bases). Germline V gene lookup returns CDR1 LNHDA and CDR2 SQIVND (reference sequence). CDR3 length equals 14 residues. V was cut by 3 bases and J by 7 bases, with 13 bases left in between. The CDR3 loop reads CASSIRGLGNIQYF. CDR3 sequence (DNA): TGTGCCAGTAGTATCCGAGGGCTGGGGAACATTCAGTACTTC. The variable domain in full, completed from reference TRBV19 and TRBJ2-4, reads DGGITQSPKYLFRKEGQNVTLSCEQNLNHDAMYWYRQDPGQGLRLIYYSQIVNDFQKGDIAEGYSVSREKKESFPLTVTSAQKNPTAFYLCASSIRGLGNIQYFGAGTRLSVL.

This chain uses TRBV18 with TRBJ1-2, with D perhaps TRBD1 (5 bases). The CDR3 consists of 15 residues. The V gene lost 5 bases and the J gene lost 7 bases, with 20 bases spanning the gap. The germline V gene has CDR1 KGHSH and CDR2 LQKENI. This CDR3 reads CASSSLGQKGAGYTF. CDR3 coding DNA: TGTGCCAGCTCATCACTCGGCCAGAAAGGGGCTGGCTACACCTTC.

The chain is built from TRBV27 and TRBJ2-1, with D perhaps TRBD2 (6 bases). V gave up 6 bases and J gave up 5 bases, with 17 bases separating them. This CDR3 region has 15 residues. CDR1 and CDR2 (germline): MNHEY, SMNVEV (reference sequence). CDR3 DNA sequence: TGTGCCAGCAGACCACGGCTAGCGAGACACAATGAGCAGTTCTTC. Translation gives CASRPRLARHNEQFF.

V and J are TRBV6-5 and TRBJ1-2, with D unclear. Trimming shortened V by 4 bases and J by 2 bases, and 11 bases separated the two germline ends. Germline CDR1 and CDR2: MNHEY and SVGAGI. This CDR3 spans 14 amino acids. The CDR3 sequence: CASSLAGKNYGYTF. DNA of the CDR3: TGTGCCAGCAGTTTGGCGGGTAAAAACTATGGCTACACCTTC.

This chain links TRBV5-1 with TRBJ2-7; 9 bases align to TRBD2. This CDR3 is 15 amino acids long. Germline CDR1 SGHRS, CDR2 YFSETQ. The ends lost 0 bases at V and 5 bases at J; junction bases unmatched: 6. In nucleotides, the CDR3 is TGCGCCAGCAGCTTGGATGGGACTAGCAGCCACGAGCAGTACTTC. This codes for CASSLDGTSSHEQYF.

The chain employs TRBV25-1 and TRBJ1-2; the D gene is possibly TRBD1 (6 bases). CDR1 and CDR2 from the germline V gene are MGHDK and SYGVNS. The CDR3 sequence is 15 residues long. V dropped 4 bases and J dropped 5 bases, with 17 bases sitting between them. CDR3 DNA: TGTGCCAGCAGTGTCTCAGGGGTTCGCGGATATGGCTACACCTTC. It specifies CASSVSGVRGYGYTF.

The V call is TRBV11-2, the J call TRBJ2-3; 8 bases map to TRBD1. This CDR3 comprises 15 residues. V was clipped by 4 bases and J by 5 bases; unmatched bases: 8. Germline V gives CDR1 SGHAT, CDR2 FQNNGV. The CDR3 reads CASSSSRGRGDTQYF. CDR3 sequence (DNA): TGTGCCAGCAGCTCTAGCAGGGGGCGTGGAGATACGCAGTATTTT. Filled out from reference TRBV11-2 and TRBJ2-3, the complete variable domain reads EAGVAQSPRYKIIEKRQSVAFWCNPISGHATLYWYQQILGQGPKLLIQFQNNGVVDDSQLPKDRFSAERLKGVDSTLKIQPAKLEDSAVYLCASSSSRGRGDTQYFGPGTRLTVL.

The chain has TRBV6-2 or TRBV6-3 and TRBJ1-5, with 9 bases identical to TRBD1. With V trimmed by 2 bases and J by 6 bases, 5 bases remained unmatched. CDR1 is MNHEY and CDR2 is SVGEGT in the germline V gene. This CDR3 has 15 residues. The CDR3 protein is CASSYRTGVSQPQHF. In DNA, the CDR3 is TGTGCCAGCAGTTACAGGACAGGGGTTAGTCAGCCCCAGCATTTT.

The chain joins TRBV5-1 to TRBJ1-4; the D is unclear. Trimming removed 4 bases from V and 5 bases from J, with 21 bases in between. Germline V gene data show CDR1 as SGHRS and CDR2 as YFSETQ. The CDR3 contains 17 residues. CDR3 sequence (DNA): TGCGCCAGCAGCCCTGGAGGGTACGCTGACGGAAATGAAAAACTGTTTTTT. This codes for CASSPGGYADGNEKLFF.

This chain connects TRBV19 to TRBJ2-3; D remains ambiguous. Trimming left V 3 bases short and J 2 bases short, with 6 bases between. The germline gives CDR1 LNHDA, CDR2 SQIVND (reference sequence). The CDR3 is 13 amino acids. DNA for the CDR3: TGTGCCAGTAGTATGAGCCCCACAGATACGCAGTATTTT. Translating it yields CASSMSPTDTQYF.

This chain joins TRBV10-3 and TRBJ1-2; D is uncertain. This CDR3 is built from 11 residues. Germline CDR1 and CDR2: ENHRY and SYGVKD. V lost 7 bases and J lost 3, with 6 bases in between. CDR3 loop: CAIKQHYGYTF. Written as DNA, the CDR3 is TGTGCCATCAAACAGCACTATGGCTACACCTTC.

The V gene is TRBV6-5, the J gene TRBJ2-2; D is possibly TRBD2 (6 bases). Trimming stripped 6 bases from V and 6 bases from J, with 17 bases between. The CDR3 extends over 15 amino acids. CDR1 and CDR2 from the germline V gene are MNHEY and SVGAGI. As DNA, the CDR3 is TGTGCCAGCAGCCGCAGGAGGGGAGAGGCCGGGGAGCTGTTTTTT. It yields the protein CASSRRRGEAGELFF.

The V call is TRBV5-1, the J call TRBJ1-1; 7 bases line up with TRBD1. Germline CDR1 is SGHRS and CDR2 is YFSETQ. The CDR3 spans 23 residues. J gave up 3 bases and V 4 bases, and 33 bases lay outside the gene matches. The CDR3 reads CASSPHNQTGFYKSARFDTEAFF. CDR3 bases: TGCGCCAGCAGCCCCCACAACCAGACAGGGTTCTACAAGTCGGCGAGGTTTGACACTGAAGCTTTCTTT. Complete variable domain (other parts from reference TRBV5-1 and TRBJ1-1): KAGVTQTPRYLIKTRGQQVTLSCSPISGHRSVSWYQQTPGQGLQFLFEYFSETQRNKGNFPGRFSGRQFSNSRSEMNVSTLELGDSALYLCASSPHNQTGFYKSARFDTEAFFGQGTRLTVV.

The chain carries TRBV7-6 and TRBJ2-4; 7 bases align to TRBD2. Per germline, CDR1 SGHVS and CDR2 FNYEAQ. The V and J ends lost 3 bases and 6 bases, in that order; junction bases with no gene match: 8. The CDR3 runs 15 residues. CDR3 nucleotide sequence: TGTGCCAGCAGCTTGTTCAATGGGGAGGGAAACATTCAGTACTTC. It encodes CASSLFNGEGNIQYF.

V and J are TRBV2 and TRBJ2-7; D might be TRBD1 (5 bases). Germline-derived CDR1 and CDR2 are SNHLY and FYNNEI. Trimming cost V 3 bases and J 7 bases, with 13 bases left between them. The CDR3 spans 13 residues. CDR3 bases: TGTGCCAGCAGTGAGTCAGGGCTAGGAGAGCAGTACTTC. Amino acid sequence: CASSESGLGEQYF.

Points on this clone: Germline is not matched at one junction end, which may reflect a read error. The chain recombines TRBV27 with TRBJ2-1, with D maybe TRBD2 (6 bases). This CDR3 comprises 10 residues. CDR1 is MNHEY and CDR2 is SMNVEV in the germline V gene (reference sequence). The CDR3 region is CPTPGDEQFF. The CDR3 coding sequence is TGCCCTACCCCGGGGGATGAGCAGTTCTTC.

CDR3 in amino acids: CASSEFGEDTEAFF. The CDR3 DNA reads as TGTGCCAGCAGTGAATTTGGGGAGGACACTGAAGCTTTCTTT. The chain uses TRBV6-4 and TRBJ1-1; D unresolved. CDR1 is MRHNA, CDR2 SNTAGT, per germline. Trimming took 3 bases from V and 3 from J, leaving 11 bases between them. The CDR3 spans 14 residues.

The rearrangement joins TRBV6-2 or TRBV6-3 to TRBJ2-7, with 10 bases that match TRBD2. Germline trimming cut 6 bases from V and 4 bases from J; bases unmatched to any gene: 9. The CDR3 totals 15 residues. CDR1 and CDR2 from the germline V gene are MNHEY and SVGEGT. CDR3 DNA: TGTGCCAGCAGCCCTAGCGGGAGAGGTTATTACGAGCAGTACTTC. Its translation is CASSPSGRGYYEQYF.

The rearrangement joins TRBV7-9 to TRBJ2-7; 7 bases line up with TRBD2. Looked up from germline, CDR1 is SEHNR and CDR2 is FQNEAQ (reference sequence). This CDR3 has 14 residues. The V and J ends lost 1 base and 3 bases, in that order; junction bases with no gene match: 3. The CDR3 sequence: CASSLGAGVYEQYF. Written as DNA, the CDR3 is TGTGCCAGCAGCTTAGGTGCGGGAGTCTACGAGCAGTACTTC.

The chain couples TRBV29-1 to TRBJ1-2; D is perhaps TRBD1 (5 bases). Trimming left V 6 bases short and J 2 bases short, with 13 bases between. Germline CDR1 SQVTM, CDR2 ANQGSEA. The CDR3 consists of 13 residues. The CDR3 region has the DNA TGCAGCGTCCCATTTGGGGGGAACTATGGCTACACCTTC. Translation gives CSVPFGGNYGYTF.

The rearrangement joins TRBV7-2 to TRBJ2-7, with D tentatively TRBD2 (6 bases). Germline values: CDR1 SGHTA, CDR2 FQGNSA. Trimming shortened V by 1 base and J by 1 base, and 11 bases separated the two germline ends. There are 15 residues in the CDR3. For the CDR3, the DNA is TGTGCCAGCAGCTTAGGCGGGACTTCTTCCTACGAGCAGTACTTC. Translated: CASSLGGTSSYEQYF.